Following are 26 T cell receptor beta chains from one sample sequenced in a study of blood T cell repertoires in COVID-19. The data were produced by immunoSEQ multiplex PCR, yet TCRdb's version contains in-frame clones alone and is incomplete. Of roughly 26,000 clones in the sample, roughly 94% are singletons; the top ten hold 4% to 5%. Sequencing was done on a sample of peripheral blood. These receptors came from a human donor with active COVID-19. The donor label of this sample is uncertain.

The chain recombines TRBV10-3 with TRBJ2-7; 10 nucleotides align to TRBD2. V trimming: 5 bases; J trimming: 4 bases; junction bases outside the gene matches: 8. This CDR3 has 15 residues. Germline CDR1 is ENHRY and CDR2 is SYGVKD. The chain's CDR3 is CAISLSGGPIYEQYF. In nucleotides, the CDR3 is TGTGCCATCAGTCTTAGCGGGGGGCCCATTTACGAGCAGTACTTC.

This clone was picked up one time. The V gene is TRBV10-2, the J gene TRBJ2-1, with D unresolved. The CDR3 is 15 residues long. The V end lost 5 bases, the J end lost 4 bases, and 15 bases lay between the germline ends. Germline values: CDR1 WSHSY, CDR2 SAAADI. In DNA, the CDR3 is TGCGCCAGCAGTCCCTTCGCGGATGCATACAATGAGCAGTTCTTC. Translation gives CASSPFADAYNEQFF.

The V gene is TRBV3-1 (or the pseudogene TRBV3-2), the J gene TRBJ1-5; 7 bases map to TRBD1. The germline gives CDR1 LGHDT, CDR2 YNNKEL (reference sequence). This CDR3 spans 13 amino acids. Losses at the gene ends were 4 bases for V and 7 bases for J; bases not matched to a gene: 4. The CDR3 sequence is CASSRTTGQPQHF. The DNA for the CDR3 is TGTGCCAGCAGCCGAACGACAGGGCAGCCCCAGCATTTT.

CDR3 amino acids: CASSQPGLNYEQYF. The DNA of the CDR3 is TGCGCCAGCAGCCAACCTGGACTCAACTACGAGCAGTACTTC. The rearrangement uses TRBV4-1 and TRBJ2-7, with a possible D match to TRBD2 (5 bases). The germline CDR1 and CDR2 sequences are MGHRA and YSYEKL. The CDR3 contains 14 residues. V was trimmed by 2 bases and J by 3 bases, leaving 11 bases between them.

V is TRBV3-1 (or the pseudogene TRBV3-2) and J is TRBJ2-3; 8 bases map to TRBD1. V lost 0 bases, J lost 1 base, and 9 bases stayed unmatched. This CDR3 spans 18 amino acids. Germline CDR1 and CDR2: LGHDT and YNNKEL (reference sequence). CDR3: CASSQELDRVLGTDTQYF. The CDR3 DNA reads as TGTGCCAGCAGCCAAGAACTGGACAGGGTTTTGGGCACAGATACGCAGTATTTT.

The chain joins TRBV19 to TRBJ2-7, with 11 bases fitting TRBD2. The CDR3 covers 16 residues. V dropped 3 bases and J dropped 3; count of bases not matched to a gene: 7. Germline V lookup: CDR1 LNHDA, CDR2 SQIVND (reference sequence). The CDR3 DNA reads as TGTGCCAGTAGTATTAGAGCCGGGACTAGCGGCTACGAGCAGTACTTC. Amino acid sequence: CASSIRAGTSGYEQYF.

The rearrangement links TRBV3-1 (or the pseudogene TRBV3-2) to TRBJ2-2; D unclear. The V gene lost 5 bases and the J gene lost 8 bases, with 9 bases spanning the gap. This CDR3 comprises 12 residues. The V gene's germline CDR1 is LGHDT and CDR2 YNNKEL (reference sequence). The CDR3 nucleotides read TGTGCCAGCAGCTTTCGGAGTGGGGAGCTGTTTTTT. It translates to CASSFRSGELFF.

The table lists this clone with a few counts. This chain connects TRBV7-9 to TRBJ2-7, with a weak D call TRBD1 (5 bases). The CDR3 contains 13 residues. The ends were cut back, 0 bases at V and 3 bases at J, with 6 bases in the middle. Germline values: CDR1 SEHNR, CDR2 FQNEAQ (reference sequence). CDR3 sequence: CASSLADSYEQYF. The CDR3 DNA sequence: TGTGCCAGCAGCTTAGCCGACAGCTACGAGCAGTACTTC.

The chain employs TRBV4-3 and TRBJ2-7; 8 bases line up with TRBD1. The CDR3 has 14 residues. V lost 8 bases and J lost 0; bases outside the gene matches: 6. In germline, CDR1 is LGHNA, CDR2 YSLEER. The CDR3 region is CASARDRFSYEQYF. The CDR3 region has the DNA TGCGCCAGCGCCCGGGACAGGTTCTCCTACGAGCAGTACTTC.

This chain links TRBV11-1 with TRBJ2-3, with a weak D call TRBD2 (6 bases). This CDR3 contains 12 residues. Germline CDR1 is SGHAT and CDR2 is FQDESV (reference sequence). Trimming took off 5 bases at V and 6 bases at J, with 9 bases between the two ends. The CDR3 loop is CASSRSGDTQYF. The CDR3 DNA follows: TGTGCCAGCAGCCGGAGCGGGGATACGCAGTATTTT.

The chain employs TRBV15 and TRBJ2-4, with 8 bases lining up with TRBD2. CDR1 LNHNV and CDR2 YYDKDF come from the germline V gene (reference sequence). The V segment lost 1 base and the J segment 0 bases; nucleotides outside the gene matches: 5. CDR3 length equals 17 residues. CDR3 loop: CATSRVRLAGAKNIQYF. DNA of the CDR3: TGTGCCACCAGCAGAGTTCGGCTAGCGGGAGCCAAAAACATTCAGTACTTC.

This chain uses TRBV4-3 with TRBJ1-5; D gene ambiguous. V lost 0 bases and J 3 bases, leaving 9 bases between the germline ends. CDR1 LGHNA and CDR2 YSLEER come from the germline V gene. The CDR3 is 15 amino acids. CDR3 region: CASSQEWHANQPQHF. The CDR3, as DNA: TGCGCCAGCAGCCAAGAATGGCACGCCAATCAGCCCCAGCATTTT.

V and J are TRBV20-1 and TRBJ2-1; no definite D call. This CDR3 contains 11 residues. V dropped 2 bases and J dropped 4 bases, with 3 bases sitting between them. Germline V gives CDR1 DFQATT, CDR2 SNEGSKA (reference sequence). CDR3 residues: CSARSYNEQFF. In DNA form, the CDR3 reads TGCAGTGCTAGATCATACAATGAGCAGTTCTTC.

The chain combines TRBV5-4 with TRBJ2-5; TRBD2 matches 10 bases. This CDR3 contains 15 residues. CDR1 and CDR2 (germline): SGHNT, YYREEE (reference sequence). V shed 4 bases and J 5 bases; nucleotides not matched to a gene: 8. This CDR3 reads CASSIRAGGPETQYF. The CDR3 nucleotides are TGTGCCAGCAGCATAAGAGCGGGAGGGCCGGAGACCCAGTACTTC.

V gene TRBV19 combines with J gene TRBJ2-5; a weak D match, TRBD1 (5 bases). Trimming took off 6 bases at V and 7 bases at J, with 12 bases between the two ends. The CDR3 consists of 12 residues. Germline values: CDR1 LNHDA, CDR2 SQIVND (reference sequence). The CDR3 nucleotides are TGTGCCAGTAGGGAAGGGGCTGGGACCCAGTACTTC. Protein: CASREGAGTQYF.

The chain employs TRBV9 and TRBJ2-7; D may be TRBD1 (6 bases). The CDR3 spans 17 residues. CDR1 is SGDLS and CDR2 is YYNGEE in the germline V gene. V lost 7 bases and J 2 bases, leaving 25 bases between the germline ends. The CDR3 is CASSLNPPRTETYEQYF. CDR3 in DNA: TGTGCCAGCTCCCTCAACCCGCCGAGGACAGAAACCTACGAGCAGTACTTC.

J is TRBJ2-1 and V is TRBV4-1; possible D gene TRBD1, 6 bases. The CDR3 sequence is 16 residues long. V was clipped by 0 bases and J by 0 bases, with 9 bases between them. The germline CDR1 and CDR2 sequences are MGHRA and YSYEKL. The CDR3 DNA sequence: TGCGCCAGCAGCCAAGATTTAGGGGGCTCCTACAATGAGCAGTTCTTC. As protein: CASSQDLGGSYNEQFF.

The rearrangement joins TRBV10-1 to TRBJ2-3; the match to TRBD2 covers 10 bases. The V and J ends lost 1 base and 2 bases, in that order; junction bases with no gene match: 3. This CDR3 spans 16 amino acids. Looked up from germline, CDR1 is WNHNN and CDR2 is SYGVQD (reference sequence). CDR3 region: CASSEFSGRNTDTQYF. The DNA for the CDR3 is TGCGCCAGCAGTGAGTTTAGCGGGAGGAACACAGATACGCAGTATTTT.

V and J are TRBV25-1 and TRBJ2-5, with TRBD2 matching over 7 bases. CDR1 is MGHDK and CDR2 is SYGVNS in the germline V gene. This CDR3 contains 13 residues. V lost 6 bases to trimming and J lost 2 bases; unmatched junction nucleotides: 3. The CDR3 coding sequence is TGTGCCAGCAGGGGGGGGTGGCAAGAGACCCAGTACTTC. It translates to CASRGGWQETQYF. The whole variable domain, filled in from reference TRBV25-1 and TRBJ2-5, reads EADIYQTPRYLVIGTGKKITLECSQTMGHDKMYWYQQDPGMELHLIHYSYGVNSTEKGDLSSESTVSRIRTEHFPLTLESARPSHTSQYLCASRGGWQETQYFGPGTRLLVL.

The gene calls are TRBV20-1 and TRBJ2-7; 7 bases agree with TRBD2. The V gene end was trimmed by 5 bases and the J gene end by 2 bases; junction bases not matched to a gene: 0. The CDR3 is made up of 11 amino acids. CDR1 and CDR2 (germline): DFQATT, SNEGSKA (reference sequence). In nucleotides, the CDR3 is TGCAGTGCTCGGGGGGCCTACGAGCAGTACTTC. Amino acid sequence: CSARGAYEQYF.

The V gene is TRBV7-9, the J gene TRBJ2-3, with no clear D. Trimming took off 1 base at V and 2 bases at J, with 13 bases between the two ends. CDR3 length equals 16 residues. Germline V CDR1 and CDR2: SEHNR, FQNEAQ (reference sequence). CDR3 residues: CASSLGDRVPTDTQYF. In DNA form, the CDR3 reads TGTGCCAGCAGCTTAGGAGACCGGGTCCCCACAGATACGCAGTATTTT. Complete variable domain (other parts from reference TRBV7-9 and TRBJ2-3): DTGVSQNPRHKITKRGQNVTFRCDPISEHNRLYWYRQTLGQGPEFLTYFQNEAQLEKSRLLSDRFSAERPKGSFSTLEIQRTEQGDSAMYLCASSLGDRVPTDTQYFGPGTRLTVL.

J is TRBJ2-3 and V is TRBV21-1; TRBD2 reflects the table's D call only, with no check against the DNA. TRBV21-1 is noted as a pseudogene. CDR3 size: 16 residues. The CDR3, as DNA: TGTGCCAGCACCAAAACTGGGGGGGTAGGCACAGATACGCAGTATTTT. This gives the protein CASTKTGGVGTDTQYF.

This clone was recorded once. This chain connects TRBV19 to TRBJ2-7, with 10 bases lining up with TRBD2. The CDR3 loop spans 15 amino acids. Trimming at V came to 5 bases and at J to 2 bases, leaving 6 bases not matched to a gene. Germline V lookup: CDR1 LNHDA, CDR2 SQIVND (reference sequence). CDR3 amino acids: CASSSSGGPTYEQYF. The CDR3 DNA is TGTGCCAGTAGTTCTAGCGGGGGCCCAACCTACGAGCAGTACTTC.

V usage is TRBV7-2 and J usage is TRBJ2-5; perhaps TRBD1 as D (5 bases). The CDR3 loop spans 14 amino acids. Trimming removed 5 bases at V and 1 base at J, with 11 bases between. CDR1 SGHTA and CDR2 FQGNSA come from the germline V gene. The CDR3 is CASSPRTPQETQYF. CDR3 nucleotide sequence: TGTGCCAGCAGCCCACGGACACCCCAAGAGACCCAGTACTTC.

This chain joins TRBV7-5 and TRBJ2-7; the table's D call of TRBD2 was not tested on the DNA. TRBV7-5 is marked as a pseudogene. This CDR3 is built from 15 residues. The CDR3 nucleotides are TGTGCCAGAAGCTTATCGTATGGTCGGTCACACGAGCAGTACTTC. Translating it yields CARSLSYGRSHEQYF.

The chain is built from TRBV10-3 and TRBJ1-2; 8 nucleotides align to TRBD1. The V segment lost 0 bases and the J segment 4 bases; nucleotides outside the gene matches: 7. The CDR3 extends over 16 amino acids. Germline V gene data show CDR1 as ENHRY and CDR2 as SYGVKD. The CDR3 nucleotides are TGTGCCATCAGTGAGTCAGAGACAGGGGACAGCTATGGCTACACCTTC. This translates into CAISESETGDSYGYTF.